Below, 22 T cell receptor beta chains from the same sample are listed, as sequenced in a study of blood T cell repertoires in COVID-19 (dated by TCRdb to 2018 to 2021). The library was built by means of the immunoSEQ multiplex PCR assay. What TCRdb holds here is the immuneACCESS table cut down to in-frame rearrangements. Part of the clones is not present; checked against another copy, under half of the missing clones reflect an unresolved V gene, and the others are unexplained. Counted in this sample were about 82,000 clones; about 83% of them appeared once. About a sixth of the sample is held by the ten biggest clonotypes. The sample was peripheral blood. The receptors were gathered from a woman aged 55-69 years with acute or convalescent COVID-19.

This sequence joins TRBV7-2 and TRBJ2-7, with 9 bases identical to TRBD1. Germline values: CDR1 SGHTA, CDR2 FQGNSA. J was trimmed by 3 bases and V by 4 bases; bases with no gene match: 7. The CDR3 loop spans 15 amino acids. The CDR3 loop is CASSWDREGIYEQYF. Here the CDR3 DNA reads TGTGCCAGCAGCTGGGACAGGGAGGGGATCTACGAGCAGTACTTC.

V usage is TRBV19 and J usage is TRBJ2-2; 13 bases are a match to TRBD2. Germline assignment: CDR1 LNHDA and CDR2 SQIVND (reference sequence). J lost 8 bases, V lost 3 bases, and 12 bases had no gene match. There are 18 residues in the CDR3. CDR3 amino acids: CASSIPLGLAGVSGELFF. For the CDR3, the DNA is TGTGCCAGTAGTATCCCCCTCGGACTAGCGGGAGTTTCGGGGGAGCTGTTTTTT.

V and J are TRBV11-3 and TRBJ2-7; 8 nucleotides align to TRBD1. The CDR3 has 12 residues. The germline V gene has CDR1 SGHNT and CDR2 YENEEA. J gave up 3 bases and V 10 bases, and 5 bases lay outside the gene matches. The CDR3 DNA sequence: TGTGCCACCCACGGACAGGGCTACGAGCAGTACTTC. Translation gives CATHGQGYEQYF.

The chain has TRBV10-3 and TRBJ2-1, with 12 bases lining up with TRBD2. CDR1 is ENHRY, CDR2 SYGVKD, per germline. V lost 6 bases, J lost 0 bases, and 6 bases stayed unmatched. The CDR3 extends over 17 amino acids. The chain's CDR3 is CAIRTATSGSSYNEQFF. The CDR3 DNA reads as TGTGCCATCAGAACAGCGACTAGCGGGAGCTCCTACAATGAGCAGTTCTTC.

The chain has TRBV10-3 and TRBJ2-1; TRBD2 is a possible D gene (5 bases). There are 15 residues in the CDR3. V dropped 2 bases and J dropped 5 bases, with 13 bases sitting between them. Germline V CDR1 and CDR2: ENHRY, SYGVKD. CDR3 sequence reads: CAISEIVLDNNEQFF. Here the CDR3 DNA reads TGTGCCATCAGTGAGATTGTACTAGACAACAATGAGCAGTTCTTC.

This clone was detected only once. This chain links TRBV19 with TRBJ1-5; D remains unclear. V was clipped by 5 bases and J by 1 base, with 12 bases between them. Germline V gene sequence: CDR1 LNHDA, CDR2 SQIVND (reference sequence). This CDR3 has 15 amino acids. CDR3 coding DNA: TGTGCCAGTAGTCTCAAACTCGGGAGCAATCAGCCCCAGCATTTT. Its protein product is CASSLKLGSNQPQHF.

CDR3: CASSQDWEPGWKTQYF. CDR3 nucleotides: TGTGCCAGCAGCCAAGACTGGGAGCCGGGGTGGAAGACCCAGTACTTC. The V call is TRBV3-1 (or the pseudogene TRBV3-2), the J call TRBJ2-5; possible D gene TRBD2, 5 bases. Germline CDR1 reads LGHDT; CDR2 reads YNNKEL (reference sequence). There are 16 residues in the CDR3. Deletions cut 0 bases from V and 6 bases from J, with 17 bases between.

The chain uses TRBV18 and TRBJ1-4; 8 positions match TRBD1. With V trimmed by 6 bases and J by 3 bases, 6 bases remained unmatched. CDR3 length equals 15 residues. CDR1 is KGHSH and CDR2 is LQKENI in the germline V gene. The CDR3 DNA sequence: TGTGCCAGCTCTCCTGGGACAGGCCCTAATGAAAAACTGTTTTTT. Protein product: CASSPGTGPNEKLFF.

This chain connects TRBV5-4 to TRBJ1-2, with 8 bases matching TRBD1. Germline V gene sequence: CDR1 SGHNT, CDR2 YYREEE (reference sequence). V gave up 4 bases and J gave up 2 bases; unmatched junction bases: 10. This CDR3 comprises 16 residues. CDR3 region: CASSPPGQGQNYGYTF. The CDR3, as DNA: TGTGCCAGCAGCCCCCCCGGACAGGGACAAAACTATGGCTACACCTTC. The full variable domain, completed using reference TRBV5-4 and TRBJ1-2, is ETGVTQSPTHLIKTRGQQVTLRCSSQSGHNTVSWYQQALGQGPQFIFQYYREEENGRGNFPPRFSGLQFPNYSSELNVNALELDDSALYLCASSPPGQGQNYGYTFGSGTRLTVV.

This sequence joins TRBV11-2 and TRBJ2-3, with TRBD2 matching 16 bases. Germline CDR1 SGHAT, CDR2 FQNNGV. The CDR3 is 18 residues long. V lost 3 bases and J lost 4; bases outside the gene matches: 7. The chain's CDR3 is CASSFAGLAGGPSDTQYF. CDR3 coding DNA: TGTGCCAGCAGCTTTGCGGGACTAGCGGGGGGGCCATCAGATACGCAGTATTTT.

The rearrangement uses TRBV4-1 and TRBJ2-7; 12 bases fit TRBD2. The CDR3 has 14 residues. The J segment lost 5 bases and the V segment lost 5 bases, leaving 4 bases of the junction unmatched. The germline gives CDR1 MGHRA, CDR2 YSYEKL. The CDR3 spells CASSASGRANEQYF. The CDR3 bases are TGCGCCAGCAGCGCTAGCGGGAGGGCCAACGAGCAGTACTTC.

V is TRBV5-1 and J is TRBJ1-1; perhaps TRBD1 as D (6 bases). CDR1 and CDR2 from the germline V gene are SGHRS and YFSETQ. V gave up 3 bases and J gave up 5 bases, with 20 bases separating them. CDR3 size: 16 residues. The CDR3 sequence: CASSSFVGGAQTEAFF. CDR3 DNA: TGCGCCAGCAGCTCATTTGTTGGGGGGGCGCAGACTGAAGCTTTCTTT.

The chain recombines TRBV5-4 with TRBJ2-2; 8 bases are shared with TRBD1. The CDR3 covers 14 residues. With V trimmed by 3 bases and J by 6 bases, 4 bases remained unmatched. Germline lookup yields CDR1 SGHNT and CDR2 YYREEE (reference sequence). The CDR3 nucleotides are TGTGCCAGCAGCTGGACAGGGTTGTCCGGGGAGCTGTTTTTT. As protein: CASSWTGLSGELFF. Looking up the rest from reference TRBV5-4 and TRBJ2-2 gives the full variable domain: ETGVTQSPTHLIKTRGQQVTLRCSSQSGHNTVSWYQQALGQGPQFIFQYYREEENGRGNFPPRFSGLQFPNYSSELNVNALELDDSALYLCASSWTGLSGELFFGEGSRLTVL.

The chain is built from TRBV30 and TRBJ1-2; D perhaps matches TRBD1 (5 bases). CDR1 and CDR2 from the germline V gene are GTSNPN and SVGIG (reference sequence). This CDR3 spans 13 amino acids. V lost 0 bases and J lost 1, with 6 bases in between. The CDR3 region has the DNA TGTGCCTGGAGTGTAGACAGTAACTATGGCTACACCTTC. This codes for CAWSVDSNYGYTF.

Only one count was recorded for this clone. The CDR3 bases are TGCGCCAGCAGCGAGAGGGGAGGTTGGGAAGAGACCCAGTACTTC. Translated: CASSERGGWEETQYF. The J gene is TRBJ2-5, the V gene TRBV5-1; maybe TRBD2 (6 bases). V shed 4 bases and J shed 3 bases, with 16 bases lying between them. This CDR3 comprises 15 residues. The germline V gene has CDR1 SGHRS and CDR2 YFSETQ.

The V call is TRBV7-9, the J call TRBJ2-3; the match to TRBD2 covers 11 bases. The CDR3 is made up of 16 amino acids. In germline, CDR1 is SEHNR, CDR2 FQNEAQ (reference sequence). V dropped 6 bases and J dropped 2; count of bases not matched to a gene: 7. CDR3 loop: CASRSRLAGLTDTQYF. The CDR3 bases are TGTGCCAGCAGATCGCGACTAGCGGGGCTCACAGATACGCAGTATTTT. Variable domain in full (rest from reference TRBV7-9 and TRBJ2-3): DTGVSQNPRHKITKRGQNVTFRCDPISEHNRLYWYRQTLGQGPEFLTYFQNEAQLEKSRLLSDRFSAERPKGSFSTLEIQRTEQGDSAMYLCASRSRLAGLTDTQYFGPGTRLTVL.

The CDR3 DNA reads TGCGCCAGCAGCTCGGGTATGACAGGGGCATCGGAGACCCAGTACTTC. This sequence encodes CASSSGMTGASETQYF. This chain connects TRBV5-1 to TRBJ2-5, with 8 nucleotides matching TRBD1. CDR1 and CDR2 (germline): SGHRS, YFSETQ. The CDR3 spans 16 residues. J gave up 5 bases and V 3 bases, and 12 bases lay outside the gene matches.

In DNA form, the CDR3 reads TGTGCCAGCTCACCACGAGGGGGAACAGGCCGCGAGCAGTACTTC. This codes for CASSPRGGTGREQYF. The genes are TRBV18 and TRBJ2-7; D may be TRBD1 (6 bases). This CDR3 is 15 amino acids long. Germline assignment: CDR1 KGHSH and CDR2 LQKENI. With 1 base removed from V and 6 bases from J, the gap between germline ends came to 16 bases.

This chain links TRBV30 with TRBJ1-1; the match to TRBD1 covers 7 bases. Germline V gene lookup returns CDR1 GTSNPN and CDR2 SVGIG (reference sequence). The CDR3 is 12 residues long. V gave up 5 bases and J gave up 1 base; unmatched junction bases: 1. CDR3 sequence (DNA): TGTGCCTGGGGGACAGCGAACACTGAAGCTTTCTTT. Amino acids: CAWGTANTEAFF.

On this clone: In the same sample, other DNA sequences code for this CDR3. The chain joins TRBV4-2 to TRBJ1-1; maybe TRBD1 (6 bases). Germline lookup yields CDR1 LGHNA and CDR2 YNFKEQ. The V end was cut by 0 bases, the J end by 5 bases, with 10 bases between. This CDR3 spans 14 amino acids. CDR3 in DNA: TGTGCCAGCAGCCAAGAACAGGGAAGGACTGAAGCTTTCTTT. Translation: CASSQEQGRTEAFF.

The chain recombines TRBV10-3 with TRBJ1-2, with TRBD1 matching over 10 bases. CDR3 length equals 15 residues. Trimming removed 10 bases from V and 7 bases from J; junction bases left unmatched: 15. Germline V gene sequence: CDR1 ENHRY, CDR2 SYGVKD. As DNA, the CDR3 is TGTGCCACCTTTCACGGGACAGGGGTTTTGACTGGCTACACCTTC. It yields the protein CATFHGTGVLTGYTF.

The chain combines TRBV5-4 with TRBJ2-6; 9 bases are a match to TRBD1. The CDR3 sequence is 15 residues long. CDR1 is SGHNT, CDR2 YYREEE, per germline (reference sequence). With V trimmed by 4 bases and J by 9 bases, 8 bases remained unmatched. For the CDR3, the DNA is TGTGCCAGCAGCGCCGGGACAGGGTCGGGCAACGTCCTGACTTTC. This translates into CASSAGTGSGNVLTF.